A selection of T cell receptor beta chains follows, all from one sample in a study of CD8+ T cells in alopecia areata. Using immunoSEQ multiplex PCR, the repertoire was profiled, and TCRdb retains in-frame clones only, with some absent. There are about 160,000 clones in the sample; approximately 60% occur only once, and 14% lies in the top ten. The input for sequencing was CD4+ T cells sorted from blood, taken at week 24, from a patient treated with tofacitinib. These receptors were collected from a human donor with alopecia areata. The CDR3 runs from the conserved cysteine through the conserved F or W. A D gene is named only where the DNA matches it firmly. Clone size is given for some rows only: seen once, a few or many times, or a class if the clone is expanded.

clone_size j_call v_call d_call cdr3_nt cdr3_aa
few TRBJ1-5 TRBV29-1 . TGCAGCGTTGGCCAGTCGGTAGGTCAGCCCCAGCATTTT CSVGQSVGQPQHF
. TRBJ1-1 TRBV29-1 . TGCAGCGTTCAACCCGACAGAATGAACACTGAAGCTTTCTTT CSVQPDRMNTEAFF
. TRBJ2-4 TRBV29-1 . TGCAGCGTTGCCGGCAGGGCCAAAAACATTCAGTACTTC CSVAGRAKNIQYF
few TRBJ2-2 TRBV27 TRBD2 TGTGCCAGCAGTTCACTAGCGGGGGGCACCCGGGAGCTGTTTTTT CASSSLAGGTRELFF
. TRBJ2-5 TRBV11-1 . TGTGCCAGCAGCTTTCCCGGAGGAGAGACCCAGTACTTC CASSFPGGETQYF
. TRBJ1-6 TRBV25-1 . TGTGCCAGCAGTGAACCAGGGCCAACCTCTAATTCACCCCTCCACTTT CASSEPGPTSNSPLHF
few TRBJ1-6 TRBV4-1 TRBD1 TGCGCCAGCAGCCAACAGACAGGGAATAATTCACCCCTCCACTTT CASSQQTGNNSPLHF
. TRBJ2-1 TRBV30 TRBD2 TGTGCCTGGAGTGTACCTAGCGGGGGGGCCCTCCCTACAGTGAATGAGCAGTTCTTC CAWSVPSGGALPTVNEQFF
. TRBJ1-5 TRBV18 . TGTGCCAGCTCACCAATTGGAGGGTACGGGCAGCCCCAGCATTTT CASSPIGGYGQPQHF
. TRBJ2-2 TRBV7-2 . TGTGCCAGCAGCTTAGTATACCGGCTAAGGGACACCGGGGAGCTGTTTTTT CASSLVYRLRDTGELFF
few TRBJ1-5 TRBV6-5 . TGTGCCAGCAGTTGGGACGGAAACAATCAGCCCCAGCATTTT CASSWDGNNQPQHF
. TRBJ2-7 TRBV7-8 TRBD1 TGTGCCAGCAGCCAACCGCAGGGGGCTCCTTCCTACGAGCAGTACTTC CASSQPQGAPSYEQYF
. TRBJ1-2 TRBV20-1 . TGCAGTGCTAGCGTCTCCAGCGGCTACACCTTC CSASVSSGYTF
. TRBJ2-5 TRBV10-3 TRBD1 TGTGCCTCCACACTGGGACAGGTCATTGGAGAGACCCAGTACTTC CASTLGQVIGETQYF
few TRBJ2-5 TRBV21-1 . TGTGCCAGCAGCGAATACCGGGACAGGGGAAGGCAAGAGACCCAGTACTTC CASSEYRDRGRQETQYF
. TRBJ1-5 TRBV29-1 . TGCAGCGTCATCTGGACAGCCTCGAGCAATCAGCCCCAGCATTTT CSVIWTASSNQPQHF
. TRBJ2-5 TRBV4-2 . TGTGCCAGCAGCCAAGATAGGGCAGGGCGAGAGACCCAGTACTTC CASSQDRAGRETQYF
. TRBJ2-5 TRBV30 . TGTGCCTGGAGTGGCGTTAAAGAGACCCAGTACTTC CAWSGVKETQYF
. TRBJ2-3 TRBV10-2 . TGCGCCAGCACTACAGGGTGGGGAGATACGCAGTATTTT CASTTGWGDTQYF
. TRBJ1-2 TRBV30 . TGTGCCTGGAGTGTCCCCCAGGCGAACTATGGCTACACCTTC CAWSVPQANYGYTF
few TRBJ1-4 TRBV27 . TGTGCCAGCAGTTTTAAAATTAATGAAAAACTGTTTTTT CASSFKINEKLFF
. TRBJ2-7 TRBV30 . TGTGCCTGGAGTGCCATTCCGTCCAGGCTGGCTCAGTACTTC CAWSAIPSRLAQYF
. TRBJ2-5 TRBV7-7 TRBD2 TGTGCTAGCAGCTTAAGGGCTAGCGGGGAGACCCAGTACTTC CASSLRASGETQYF
. TRBJ1-5 TRBV4-1 . TGCGCCAGCAGCCAAAGCTGGGCAAATCAGCCCCAGCATTTT CASSQSWANQPQHF
. TRBJ1-3 TRBV5-6 . TGTGCCAGCAGCTTGGTGGGCCGGGAAGCTGGAAACACCATATATTTT CASSLVGREAGNTIYF
. TRBJ2-7 TRBV20-1 . TGCAGTGCCTGGAGGTCCGAGCAGTACTTC CSAWRSEQYF
. TRBJ2-3 TRBV30 TRBD2 TGTGCCTGGGATAGCGGGGGGGCTCGTGATACGCAGTATTTT CAWDSGGARDTQYF
. TRBJ2-5 TRBV7-2 . TGTGCCAGCAGCCGCCCCCTGGGACACGGGACCCAGTACTTC CASSRPLGHGTQYF
. TRBJ2-3 TRBV30 . TGTGCCTGCGGACTCTATAGCACAGATACGCAGTATTTT CACGLYSTDTQYF
. TRBJ1-1 TRBV29-1 . TGCAGCGTTGAACGGGGGGTCGAGGCTTTCTTT CSVERGVEAFF
few TRBJ2-1 TRBV10-3 . TGTGCCATCAGCCGTGCGTTTGAGCAGTTCTTC CAISRAFEQFF
. TRBJ1-4 TRBV30 . TGTGCCTGGAGTGTACGGGGAGGCAGGGGTGAAAAACTGTTTTTT CAWSVRGGRGEKLFF
. TRBJ1-4 TRBV18 TRBD1 TGTGCCAGCTCACCAAGGGACAGGGGTCGAAAACTGTTTTTT CASSPRDRGRKLFF
. TRBJ2-2 TRBV18 . TGTGCCAGCTCACCACCGGGGGGGCTGCACACCGGGGAGCTGTTTTTT CASSPPGGLHTGELFF
. TRBJ1-1 TRBV30 . TGTGCCTCCCGACTTCGCACTGAAGCTTTCTTT CASRLRTEAFF
. TRBJ2-7 TRBV4-1 . TGCGCCAGCAGCCAGGCTAGAATCGCCTACGAGCAGTACTTC CASSQARIAYEQYF
few TRBJ1-2 TRBV7-8 . TGTGCCAGCAGCTCAGGCCTCAGGCTCTATGGCTACACCTTC CASSSGLRLYGYTF
. TRBJ2-7 TRBV29-1 TRBD1 TGCAGCGTTGAAACAGGGGGTTCTTACGAGCAGTACTTC CSVETGGSYEQYF
. TRBJ2-3 TRBV7-8 . TGTGCCAGCAGCTTAGACGCCGGGGGAGGTACAGATACGCAGTATTTT CASSLDAGGGTDTQYF
. TRBJ1-5 TRBV4-1 . TGCGCCAGCAGCCAAGAGGCGAGACATAGCAATCAGCCCCAGCATTTT CASSQEARHSNQPQHF
. TRBJ2-7 TRBV2 TRBD1 TGTGCCAGCAGTTGGGACAGAAGCTACGAGCAGTACTTC CASSWDRSYEQYF
. TRBJ1-5 TRBV7-2 . TGTGCCAGCAGCCCGGGGGATTCTAGCAATCAGCCCCAGCATTTT CASSPGDSSNQPQHF
. TRBJ1-5 TRBV19 . TGTGCCAGTAGGCGGCCAGGAAGGCGACAGCCCCAGCATTTT CASRRPGRRQPQHF
. TRBJ1-1 TRBV29-1 TRBD1 TGCAGCGTTGAACAGGGGGGGAACACTGAAGCTTTCTTT CSVEQGGNTEAFF
. TRBJ2-7 TRBV30 TRBD1 TGTGCCTGGACCGGGACAGGCTCCTACGAGCAGTACTTC CAWTGTGSYEQYF
. TRBJ2-5 TRBV30 . TGTGCCTGGAGTGTACAGGCAGGTTCAGAGACCCAGTACTTC CAWSVQAGSETQYF
. TRBJ2-5 TRBV15 . TGTGCCACCAGCAGAAGTCTAAAAGAGACCCAGTACTTC CATSRSLKETQYF
. TRBJ2-5 TRBV5-6 TRBD2 TGTGCCAGCAGCTTGTGGCTAGCGGGTGGAGAGACCCAGTACTTC CASSLWLAGGETQYF
. TRBJ2-5 TRBV6-1 TRBD2 TGTGCCAGCAGTGCGACGGGAGGGGAGACCCAGTACTTC CASSATGGETQYF
. TRBJ2-3 TRBV2 . TGTGCCAGCAGTCAAGGGACGCAGTATTTT CASSQGTQYF
. TRBJ2-1 TRBV2 . TGTGCCAGCAAGAGGGTTGCCTACAATGAGCAGTTCTTC CASKRVAYNEQFF
. TRBJ2-5 TRBV29-1 . TGCAGCGCGGGGCCGCAAGAGACCCAGTACTTC CSAGPQETQYF
. TRBJ2-5 TRBV30 . TGTGCCTGGAGCCCAATTGGAGGGCTACAAGAGACCCAGTACTTC CAWSPIGGLQETQYF
once TRBJ2-7 TRBV19 . TGTGCCAGTAGTAGACAGGTAATTGGGGAGCGGGCCTACGAGCAGTACTTC CASSRQVIGERAYEQYF
. TRBJ2-5 TRBV29-1 . TGCAGCCAATACCGGGGGGAGACCCAGTACTTC CSQYRGETQYF
. TRBJ1-2 TRBV4-1 TRBD1 TGCGCCAGCAGCCAAGATGTGGGACAGGAATTGGGCTACACCTTC CASSQDVGQELGYTF
. TRBJ2-1 TRBV27 TRBD2 TGTGCCAGCAGTCCCAGACTAGCGGGGGGGCCGGGGCGGTTCTTC CASSPRLAGGPGRFF
. TRBJ1-5 TRBV28 . TGTGCCAGCAGAGGGGTATATCACAGGGCCAGGCAGCCCCAGCATTTT CASRGVYHRARQPQHF
. TRBJ1-5 TRBV15 . TGTGCCACCACCCCAACTCCCTACTACAATCAGCCCCAGCATTTT CATTPTPYYNQPQHF